This TCR beta chain was retrieved from a study of cytomegalovirus exposure and HLA in healthy donors. Details on this clone: The antigen remains undetermined.

The V end was cut by 1 base, the J end by 0 bases, with 9 bases between. This CDR3 has 15 amino acids. The germline V gene has CDR1 SGHNT and CDR2 YYREEE (reference sequence). Broader study findings: Later analysis showed most CMV-associated TCR beta chains appearing HLA-restricted.

With 60 Vbeta and 13 Jbeta primers, the PCR was carried out. Using immunoSEQ multiplex PCR, the repertoire was profiled, and TCRdb retains in-frame clones only, with some absent. The table lists approximately 150,000 clones, roughly 70% of them singletons. The J gene is TRBJ2-3, the V gene TRBV5-4; TRBD2 might be the D (5 bases). This receptor was identified in a man between 60 and 75 years old in good health and CMV-seronegative. Sequencing used PBMCs. DNA for the CDR3: TGTGCCAGCAGCTTGATCGGGGTTAGCACAGATACGCAGTATTTT. Translation: CASSLIGVSTDTQYF.